These 5 T cell receptor beta chains share one sample of origin, sequenced in a study of T cells in Graves' hyperthyroidism and ophthalmopathy. TCR beta CDR3 regions were amplified from RNA. With the HTBI primer set, the TCR CDR3 went through a first round of RT-PCR. TCRdb reprocessed the multiplex PCR reads with MiXCR, giving one entry per CDR3 protein. The repertoire has fewer than 750,000 distinct CDR3 sequences, roughly 14% of them found once; the top ten carry 3.5% to 4.5%. Material for sequencing was blood. The receptors originated from a woman aged 40 to 49 with Graves' ophthalmopathy.

This clonotype was recorded many times. Here the CDR3 omits its conserved ending phenylalanine or tryptophan, so a read error is the likely source. This sequence joins TRBV6-1 and TRBJ1-2, with 7 nucleotides matching TRBD1. V shed 6 bases and J 6 bases; nucleotides not matched to a gene: 1. The CDR3 contains 11 residues. Germline V CDR1 and CDR2: MNHNS, SASEGT. DNA of the CDR3: TGTGCCAGCAGCAGGGGGGATGGCTACACCCTC. Amino acids: CASSRGDGYTL.

At least ten counts were recorded for this clonotype. V gene TRBV27 combines with J gene TRBJ1-1, with a weak D call TRBD1 (5 bases). The ends were cut back, 2 bases at V and 4 bases at J, with 14 bases in the middle. The CDR3 totals 15 residues. Germline values: CDR1 MNHEY, CDR2 SMNVEV (reference sequence). In nucleotides, the CDR3 is TGTGCCAGCAGTTTAGACAGCCCACCTATCACTGAAGCTTTCTTT. It translates to CASSLDSPPITEAFF.

This clonotype was found many times. The J gene is TRBJ2-7, the V gene TRBV4-1; D is possibly TRBD2 (5 bases). Germline V gene data show CDR1 as MGHRA and CDR2 as YSYEKL. The CDR3 has 14 amino acids. V was cut by 2 bases and J by 2 bases, with 10 bases left in between. The CDR3 loop is CASSQSTGTYEQYF. CDR3 in DNA: TGCGCCAGCAGCCAATCGACGGGGACCTACGAGCAGTACTTC.

The V and J genes are TRBV3-1 and TRBJ1-1; TRBD1 aligns across 7 bases. In germline, CDR1 is LGHDT, CDR2 YNNKEL (reference sequence). Unmatched junction bases numbered 8, after V lost 3 bases and J lost 10 bases. This CDR3 region has 13 residues. The CDR3 region is CASSHDLTGRAFF. The CDR3, as DNA: TGTGCCAGCAGCCACGATTTGACAGGGCGAGCTTTCTTT.

This clonotype was recorded at least ten times. The rearrangement uses TRBV12-3 or TRBV12-4 and TRBJ2-2; 9 bases match TRBD1. The length of the CDR3 is 16 residues. The ends lost 5 bases at V and 4 bases at J; junction bases unmatched: 8. CDR3 amino acids: CASSQGQGLSTGELFF. The CDR3 DNA follows: TGTGCCAGCAGTCAGGGACAGGGCCTCAGCACCGGGGAGCTGTTTTTT.